This TCR beta chain derives from a study of cytotoxic CD8 clonotypes in ibrutinib-treated CLL (dated by TCRdb to the early 2020s). As for the study more broadly: The cohort included roughly 15 treatment-naive and ten to eleven relapsed/refractory patients; about 18 were IGHV unmutated. Partial responses were observed in 24 patients and complete responses in 2; after a median follow-up of roughly 72 months, remission was maintained in approximately 14 patients and progression was observed in roughly twelve. Response samples were taken after a median of approximately 12 months on treatment, ranging from roughly 6 to 36 months. On average, each sample yielded 270,000 or so productive templates and about 100,000 productive rearrangements. Longitudinal samples were obtainable from about 30% of the 86 participants in the trial. Cryopreserved peripheral blood mononuclear cells were collected before treatment, at response, and at either disease progression or sustained remission. All remission and progressive disease samples were collected while patients were still receiving ibrutinib. Findings and caveats that apply to the study as a whole: Baseline clonality exceeded that of age-matched healthy donors and correlated strongly with circulating CD8+ T-cell counts. Sustained-remission and progressing patients did not have matched sampling times, and lymph node repertoires were not examined. Public clonotypes were rare and either shrank or stayed stable during treatment, and the rise in clonality at ibrutinib response reflected expansion of private clonotypes. Clonality rose at ibrutinib response, remained stable during sustained remission, and dropped back toward baseline at progression.

For TCR beta library preparation, about 2 micrograms of genomic DNA were extracted from the cryopreserved PBMCs. Longitudinal blood samples from CLL patients on ibrutinib monotherapy underwent high-throughput TCR beta sequencing. Patients were enrolled in a phase 2 open-label single-center ibrutinib monotherapy trial. Concerning this clone itself: This clone's antigen is unknown. No clone much larger than this one lies a single base away; base qualities are absent.

A MiSeq instrument was used for deep resolution sequencing, which targeted depths ranging from 1 in 1 million up to 1 in 200,000 T cells, with coverage averaging 10x for each clonotype. TCR beta libraries were generated with the immunoSEQ hsTCRB Kit. In the authors' own workflow: ImmunoSEQ Data Assistant and ImmunoSEQ Analyzer were used for data analysis, and V, D and J genes were assigned according to IMGT definitions. Clonality was computed as one minus normalized Shannon entropy of productive rearrangement frequencies, ranging from 0 to 1. Only overrepresented clonotypes making up at least 0.05% of each patient's repertoire were included in the public clonotype analysis. Repertoires from around 13 age-matched healthy donors in immuneACCESS were used as clonality controls. TCRdb obtained this table from immuneACCESS and retained in-frame rearrangements with V and J assigned. These tables miss some clones; where compared with another copy, unresolved V genes account for less than half of the shortfall, and the remainder is unexplained. D and trimming come from the DNA, and the V and J calls and clone size come from that table. This sample comprises roughly 13,000 clones, less than 55% of them detected only once. 34% of the sample rests with the top ten.

From the cysteine up to the phenylalanine, the CDR3 has a length of 15 residues. This entry keeps only the CDR3 DNA: 45 bases, framed from base 1. Relative to germline, V is 1 base shorter and J is 6 bases shorter, with 13 bases between their ends. From the germline V gene, CDR1 is SGHVS and CDR2 is FQNEAQ. The sequence links TRBV7-8 to TRBJ1-5; the D segment could be TRBD1, given 5 matching bases. The specimen was PBMCs, collected at a roughly 22-month disease-progression time point, from a patient treated with ibrutinib. The receptor comes from a human donor with chronic lymphocytic leukemia. The nucleotide sequence is given as TGTGCCAGCAGCTTAGACAGGCTGAGGGGTCAGCCCCAGCATTTT. The encoded protein is CASSLDRLRGQPQHF. The full variable domain, with segments outside the CDR3 supplied by the reference TRBV7-8 and TRBJ1-5 proteins, appears as GAGVSQSPRYKVAKRGQDVALRCDPISGHVSLFWYQQALGQGPEFLTYFQNEAQLDKSGLPSDRFFAERPEGSVSTLKIQRTQQEDSAVYLCASSLDRLRGQPQHFGDGTRLSIL.